Listed here are 7 T cell receptor beta chains from one sample, sequenced in a study of blood T cell repertoires in COVID-19. TCRdb's table, derived via immunoSEQ multiplex PCR, lists solely in-frame clones and lacks some. The data show 45,000 to 70,000 clones, with about 70% seen just once and less than 20% held by the top ten. The sequenced material came from peripheral blood. The receptors shown here come from a woman aged 50 to 60 with active or convalescent COVID-19.

In its sample, this clone was seen once. This rearrangement joins TRBV30 to TRBJ1-1; D is unclear. Germline values: CDR1 GTSNPN, CDR2 SVGIG (reference sequence). The V end lost 4 bases, the J end lost 2 bases, and 11 bases lay between the germline ends. This CDR3 is 13 amino acids long. The CDR3 sequence: CAWKPPTNTEAFF. CDR3 coding DNA: TGTGCCTGGAAGCCCCCGACAAACACTGAAGCTTTCTTT.

The CDR3 coding sequence is TGTGCCAGCAGTTTGATCAGCGACAGGGGTTCCTACAATGAGCAGTTCTTC. Protein: CASSLISDRGSYNEQFF. The chain uses TRBV27 and TRBJ2-1; 8 bases align to TRBD1. The V and J ends lost 3 bases and 1 base, in that order; junction bases with no gene match: 8. This CDR3 has 17 residues. CDR1 is MNHEY, CDR2 SMNVEV, per germline (reference sequence).

This chain uses TRBV2 with TRBJ1-2, with D tentatively TRBD1 (6 bases). The CDR3 covers 14 residues. V was trimmed by 6 bases and J by 5 bases, leaving 16 bases between them. Germline CDR1 and CDR2: SNHLY and FYNNEI. The CDR3 DNA follows: TGTGCCAGCAGCTCCGACAGGTTCGGGTATGGCTACACCTTC. It translates to CASSSDRFGYGYTF.

This clone has more than one count but fewer than ten. The genes are TRBV24-1 and TRBJ2-1; no reliable D call. The CDR3 is made up of 13 amino acids. Germline CDR1 reads KGHDR; CDR2 reads SFDVKD. The ends were cut back, 6 bases at V and 3 bases at J, with 8 bases in the middle. The CDR3 DNA reads as TGTGCCACCAGTTTCGGCGGCTACAATGAGCAGTTCTTC. Its protein is CATSFGGYNEQFF.

In nucleotides, the CDR3 is TGTGCCAGCAGCTTAGACGGAGCGGCTCGGGGCGAGCAGTACTTC. Protein sequence: CASSLDGAARGEQYF. The gene calls are TRBV11-2 and TRBJ2-7, with D perhaps matching TRBD2 (5 bases). Between the trimmed V and J ends, which lost 0 bases and 6 bases, there was a span of 15 bases. This CDR3 region has 15 residues. The germline gives CDR1 SGHAT, CDR2 FQNNGV.

The rearrangement links TRBV5-5 to TRBJ1-2; D uncertain. CDR1 and CDR2 from the germline V gene are SGHKS and YYEKEE (reference sequence). This CDR3 is built from 14 residues. The ends were cut back, 0 bases at V and 4 bases at J, with 10 bases in the middle. CDR3 amino acids: CASSLDFRGYGYTF. As DNA, the CDR3 is TGTGCCAGCAGCTTGGATTTTCGAGGCTATGGCTACACCTTC.

The gene calls are TRBV15 and TRBJ1-1; TRBD1 matches 9 bases. The J segment lost 5 bases and the V segment lost 0 bases, leaving 7 bases of the junction unmatched. Germline CDR1 LNHNV, CDR2 YYDKDF (reference sequence). The CDR3 is 16 residues long. This CDR3 reads CATSREQGAGGTEAFF. As DNA, the CDR3 is TGTGCCACCAGCAGAGAACAGGGGGCAGGAGGAACTGAAGCTTTCTTT.